The 16 T cell receptor beta chains below were found in one sample sequenced in a study of T cells expressing NK-cell markers. TCRdb reanalyzed the 5' RACE reads and collapses them to one entry per CDR3 protein, without DNA. The sample table includes roughly 420,000 distinct CDR3 sequences. The sample consisted of blood T cells: a sorted CD56 or NKG2C T cell subset, CD4+ or CD8+ T cells, or bulk PBMC T cells (not recorded which). These receptors were taken from a woman between 18 and 75 years old in good health.

V and J are TRBV28 and TRBJ2-2. The CDR3 covers 14 residues. Germline V CDR1 and CDR2: MDHEN, SYDVKM. The CDR3 spells CASRLAANTGELFF. Filled out from reference TRBV28 and TRBJ2-2, the complete variable domain reads DVKVTQSSRYLVKRTGEKVFLECVQDMDHENMFWYRQDPGLGLRLIYFSYDVKMKEKGDIPEGYSVSREKKERFSLILESASTNQTSMYLCASRLAANTGELFFGEGSRLTVL.

V is TRBV3-1 and J is TRBJ2-5; TCRdb calls TRBD2, which cannot be checked without DNA. The germline V gene encodes CDR1 LGHDT and CDR2 YNNKEL (reference sequence). This CDR3 has 17 residues. The CDR3 reads CASSQGDERAPQETQYF.

The chain joins TRBV10-3 to TRBJ2-7; checking the TCRdb D call of TRBD1 is not possible without DNA. The CDR3 length is 12 residues. CDR1 is ENHRY and CDR2 is SYGVKD in the germline V gene. CDR3 loop: CAISDRVYEQYF.

J is TRBJ2-5 and V is TRBV7-3; the D gene TCRdb calls, TRBD1, cannot be checked with no DNA. Germline lookup yields CDR1 SGHTA and CDR2 FQGTGA. The CDR3 consists of 13 residues. The chain's CDR3 is CASSTKGVETQYF.

The chain's CDR3 is CASSQDPRELPQYF. The gene calls are TRBV3-1 and TRBJ2-4; TCRdb selects TRBD2, and the lack of DNA leaves this call unchecked. This CDR3 spans 14 amino acids. Per germline, CDR1 LGHDT and CDR2 YNNKEL (reference sequence).

CDR3 amino acids: CASSSFRVGRTDTQYF. This chain uses TRBV5-1 with TRBJ2-3; TCRdb's D call, TRBD2, is unchecked because there is no DNA. The CDR3 contains 16 residues. Germline loops: CDR1 SGHRS, CDR2 YFSETQ.

The chain joins TRBV29-1 to TRBJ2-2; the TCRdb D gene call, TRBD1, has no DNA to confirm it. Germline assignment: CDR1 SQVTM and CDR2 ANQGSEA. This CDR3 comprises 13 residues. The CDR3 sequence: CSVGVRGAGELFF.

The V gene is TRBV29-1, the J gene TRBJ2-2. The germline V gene encodes CDR1 SQVTM and CDR2 ANQGSEA. The CDR3 contains 12 residues. CDR3 sequence: CSVERSTGELFF.

The chain couples TRBV20-1 to TRBJ2-7. The CDR3 is 14 amino acids. CDR1 is DFQATT and CDR2 is SNEGSKA in the germline V gene (reference sequence). The CDR3 sequence is CSARDFLASYEQYF.

The V call is TRBV12-3 or TRBV12-4, the J call TRBJ2-5. The CDR3 has 13 residues. The CDR3 sequence: CASSLEWGETQYF.

This rearrangement joins TRBV7-6 to TRBJ2-1; the D gene TCRdb calls, TRBD2, cannot be checked with no DNA. Looked up from germline, CDR1 is SGHVS and CDR2 is FNYEAQ. The CDR3 loop spans 15 amino acids. CDR3 residues: CASRQNSGLYNEQFF.

The chain links TRBV4-2 to TRBJ1-5; absent DNA, TCRdb's TRBD1 call cannot be checked. The CDR3 runs 15 residues. CDR1 and CDR2 from the germline V gene are LGHNA and YNFKEQ. This CDR3 is CASSQEGAINQPQHF.

V and J are TRBV7-3 and TRBJ2-7; TCRdb selects TRBD2, and the lack of DNA leaves this call unchecked. Germline CDR1 and CDR2: SGHTA and FQGTGA. The CDR3 is 14 residues long. The CDR3 sequence: CASSLMSGDKEQYF.

This chain joins TRBV11-1 and TRBJ1-2; the D gene TCRdb calls, TRBD1, cannot be checked with no DNA. CDR3 length: 18 amino acids. Germline values: CDR1 SGHAT, CDR2 FQDESV (reference sequence). CDR3 amino acids: CASSLAPREQANPYGYTF.

The chain recombines TRBV18 with TRBJ2-2. CDR1 KGHSH and CDR2 LQKENI come from the germline V gene. This CDR3 spans 15 amino acids. The CDR3 here is CASSPPRTNTGELFF. The whole variable domain, remainder taken from reference TRBV18 and TRBJ2-2, is NAGVMQNPRHLVRRRGQEARLRCSPMKGHSHVYWYRQLPEEGLKFMVYLQKENIIDESGMPKERFSAEFPKEGPSILRIQQVVRGDSAAYFCASSPPRTNTGELFFGEGSRLTVL.

This chain links TRBV29-1 with TRBJ2-3. The CDR3 loop spans 14 amino acids. The germline V gene has CDR1 SQVTM and CDR2 ANQGSEA. The CDR3 is CSGQPSGVADTQYF.